Below, 21 T cell receptor beta chains from the same sample are listed, as sequenced in a study of CD8 T cells in Susac syndrome (dated by TCRdb to about 2019). Library prep was done by the immunoSEQ multiplex PCR assay. RNA was extracted using the RNeasy kit, and roughly 0.5 to 1 microgram was reverse transcribed with random hexamers. Through fastp at Q25 and MiXCR, TCRdb rebuilt clones from the public reads, retaining in-frame beta chains. CDR3 protein duplicates are merged, each entry listing the most common genes and DNA. The sample table records 120,000 or so distinct CDR3 sequences; around 96% of these occur just once. The ten largest clones take up around 0.2% of the sample. The specimen was CD8+ T cells from PBMCs. These receptor sequences come from a human donor with Susac syndrome.

The chain recombines TRBV29-1 with TRBJ1-3; D possibly corresponds to TRBD1 (5 bases). The CDR3 contains 17 residues. The germline V gene encodes CDR1 SQVTM and CDR2 ANQGSEA. V shed 0 bases and J shed 2 bases, with 17 bases lying between them. In nucleotides, the CDR3 is TGCAGCGTTGAAGATTTCGGGGCCAACTATCCTGGAAACACCATATATTTT. It translates to CSVEDFGANYPGNTIYF.

The chain joins TRBV9 to TRBJ1-4; 11 positions agree with TRBD1. The CDR3 is made up of 14 amino acids. Germline trimming cut 3 bases from V and 6 bases from J; bases unmatched to any gene: 1. Per the germline V gene, CDR1 is SGDLS and CDR2 is YYNGEE. CDR3 DNA sequence: TGTGCCAGCAGCGCGGACAGGGGGCATGAAAAACTGTTTTTT. This gives the protein CASSADRGHEKLFF.

The V call is TRBV3-1, the J call TRBJ1-1; 8 positions match TRBD1. The junction had 10 bases not matched to a gene; V was cut back by 4 bases and J by 6 bases. Germline V CDR1 and CDR2: LGHDT, YNNKEL (reference sequence). The CDR3 loop spans 15 amino acids. The CDR3 here is CASSPDYRGIAEAFF. Written as DNA, the CDR3 is TGTGCCAGCAGCCCAGACTACAGGGGGATCGCTGAAGCTTTCTTT.

The J gene is TRBJ2-7, the V gene TRBV21-1; no check of the table's D call, TRBD1, against the DNA was made. TRBV21-1 is noted as a pseudogene. This CDR3 is built from 18 residues. The CDR3 DNA is TGTGCCAGCAGCACCGCGTTGGGCCGGGGGTTACCGGAATACGAGCAGTACTTC. This codes for CASSTALGRGLPEYEQYF.

The J gene is TRBJ1-1, the V gene TRBV25-1, with TRBD1 as a possible D gene (5 bases). Germline V gene sequence: CDR1 MGHDK, CDR2 SYGVNS. The CDR3 has 14 amino acids. Trimming shortened V by 3 bases and J by 4 bases, and 12 bases separated the two germline ends. CDR3 protein: CASSDFRAGTEAFF. CDR3 in DNA: TGTGCCAGCAGTGACTTCAGGGCAGGCACTGAAGCTTTCTTT.

The J gene is TRBJ1-2, the V gene TRBV6-5, with 7 positions matching TRBD1. CDR3 size: 12 residues. V shed 0 bases, J shed 8 bases, and the junction held 0 bases outside the gene matches. Germline V CDR1 and CDR2: MNHEY, SVGAGI. This CDR3 is CASSYSGGGYTF. As DNA, the CDR3 is TGTGCCAGCAGTTACTCAGGGGGCGGCTACACCTTC.

The count of this clonotype is one. The V and J genes are TRBV12-3 or TRBV12-4 and TRBJ1-4; D gene unclear. CDR3 size: 12 residues. V was clipped by 4 bases and J by 4 bases, with 4 bases between them. CDR3 in amino acids: CASSWDNEKLFF. CDR3 sequence (DNA): TGTGCCAGCAGTTGGGATAATGAAAAACTGTTTTTT.

This rearrangement joins TRBV12-3 or TRBV12-4 to TRBJ2-7; D might be TRBD1 (5 bases). The CDR3 loop spans 13 amino acids. Trimming removed 4 bases from V and 5 bases from J, with 12 bases in between. The CDR3 DNA sequence: TGTGCCAGCAGTTACCAGGGATACGACGAGCAGTACTTC. This translates into CASSYQGYDEQYF.

The rearrangement uses TRBV4-2 and TRBJ2-1; 7 bases are a match to TRBD2. V lost 0 bases, J lost 4 bases, and 12 bases stayed unmatched. The V gene's germline CDR1 is LGHNA and CDR2 YNFKEQ. The CDR3 covers 18 residues. The CDR3 is CASSQDFRREGQYNEQFF. The DNA for the CDR3 is TGTGCCAGCAGCCAAGATTTTCGGAGGGAGGGCCAATACAATGAGCAGTTCTTC.

The chain combines TRBV4-1 with TRBJ1-1; D ambiguous. In germline, CDR1 is MGHRA, CDR2 YSYEKL. The CDR3 is 14 amino acids. Trimming removed 0 bases at V and 2 bases at J, with 7 bases between. CDR3 region: CASSQELSNTEAFF. CDR3 bases: TGCGCCAGCAGCCAAGAATTGTCTAACACTGAAGCTTTCTTT.

The V gene is TRBV4-2, the J gene TRBJ2-1, with 10 bases fitting TRBD2. CDR3 length: 15 amino acids. CDR1 LGHNA and CDR2 YNFKEQ come from the germline V gene. The junction had 7 bases not matched to a gene; V was cut back by 1 base and J by 10 bases. CDR3 residues: CASSQGQREGREQFF. The CDR3 region has the DNA TGTGCCAGCAGCCAAGGCCAGCGGGAGGGTCGGGAGCAGTTCTTC.

V gene TRBV4-2 combines with J gene TRBJ2-7, with 8 bases fitting TRBD2. Germline CDR1 LGHNA, CDR2 YNFKEQ. Trimming cost V 1 base and J 5 bases; bases outside gene matches: 7. The CDR3 covers 15 residues. CDR3 bases: TGTGCCAGCAGCCAAGCCGGGAGGGAATCGGACGAGCAGTACTTC. Translation gives CASSQAGRESDEQYF.

The rearrangement links TRBV7-9 to TRBJ2-1, with 9 bases matching TRBD2. This CDR3 region has 17 residues. Germline V CDR1 and CDR2: SEHNR, FQNEAQ (reference sequence). The ends lost 0 bases at V and 9 bases at J; junction bases unmatched: 12. The CDR3 loop is CASSLALLLAGASEQFF. In DNA form, the CDR3 reads TGTGCCAGCAGCTTAGCTCTCTTACTAGCGGGCGCAAGTGAGCAGTTCTTC.

The rearrangement joins TRBV12-3 or TRBV12-4 to TRBJ2-5; no definite D call. V was pared by 1 base and J by 5 bases, with 8 bases between. The CDR3 contains 13 residues. In DNA, the CDR3 is TGTGCCAGCAGTTTAGTGTCACTGGAGACCCAGTACTTC. It specifies CASSLVSLETQYF.

V is TRBV12-3 or TRBV12-4 and J is TRBJ1-1, with D perhaps TRBD1 (5 bases). The V and J ends lost 6 bases and 8 bases respectively, with 13 bases between them. The CDR3 has 12 amino acids. The CDR3 loop is CASRAGYREAFF. Written as DNA, the CDR3 is TGTGCCAGCAGAGCAGGGTATCGGGAAGCTTTCTTT.

The chain carries TRBV29-1 and TRBJ2-5; D might be TRBD1 (6 bases). Trimming cost V 5 bases and J 5 bases, with 15 bases left between them. The length of the CDR3 is 13 residues. Germline assignment: CDR1 SQVTM and CDR2 ANQGSEA. The CDR3 nucleotides read TGCAGCGTTCGTCCAGGGGCGATGGAGACCCAGTACTTC. Translating it yields CSVRPGAMETQYF.

V usage is TRBV20-1 and J usage is TRBJ2-7, with 7 bases lining up with TRBD2. V lost 0 bases, J lost 4 bases, and 9 bases stayed unmatched. This CDR3 contains 15 residues. Germline CDR1 and CDR2: DFQATT and SNEGSKA (reference sequence). CDR3 sequence: CSARDQASGGYEQYF. The CDR3 nucleotides are TGCAGTGCTAGAGATCAGGCTAGCGGCGGATACGAGCAGTACTTC.

The V gene is TRBV11-2, the J gene TRBJ2-2; the D is unclear. CDR1 and CDR2 from the germline V gene are SGHAT and FQNNGV. CDR3 length: 14 amino acids. The V and J ends lost 2 bases and 0 bases respectively, with 4 bases between them. The CDR3 spells CASSLTSNTGELFF. The CDR3 nucleotides read TGTGCCAGCAGCTTAACCTCGAACACCGGGGAGCTGTTTTTT.

CDR3 protein: CSVETGGSGYTF. The DNA of the CDR3 is TGCAGCGTGGAGACAGGGGGCTCTGGCTACACCTTC. This rearrangement joins TRBV29-1 to TRBJ1-2; TRBD1 matches 10 bases. Germline CDR1 reads SQVTM; CDR2 reads ANQGSEA. Unmatched junction bases numbered 5, after V lost 6 bases and J lost 7 bases. CDR3 size: 12 residues.

This chain joins TRBV13 and TRBJ1-2, with D possibly matching TRBD1 (5 bases). The CDR3 extends over 13 amino acids. V lost 5 bases and J lost 6, with 13 bases in between. Germline lookup yields CDR1 PRHDT and CDR2 FYEKMQ (reference sequence). The CDR3: CASSMGGLNGYTF. The CDR3 DNA reads as TGTGCCAGCAGCATGGGGGGGTTGAATGGCTACACCTTC.

This CDR3 is CASSYGLAGFAYNEQFF. The CDR3 DNA sequence: TGTGCCAGCAGTTACGGACTAGCGGGTTTCGCCTACAATGAGCAGTTCTTC. The chain joins TRBV6-5 to TRBJ2-1; TRBD2 matches at 11 bases. The germline CDR1 and CDR2 sequences are MNHEY and SVGAGI. V lost 2 bases and J lost 2; bases outside the gene matches: 5. This CDR3 region has 17 residues.